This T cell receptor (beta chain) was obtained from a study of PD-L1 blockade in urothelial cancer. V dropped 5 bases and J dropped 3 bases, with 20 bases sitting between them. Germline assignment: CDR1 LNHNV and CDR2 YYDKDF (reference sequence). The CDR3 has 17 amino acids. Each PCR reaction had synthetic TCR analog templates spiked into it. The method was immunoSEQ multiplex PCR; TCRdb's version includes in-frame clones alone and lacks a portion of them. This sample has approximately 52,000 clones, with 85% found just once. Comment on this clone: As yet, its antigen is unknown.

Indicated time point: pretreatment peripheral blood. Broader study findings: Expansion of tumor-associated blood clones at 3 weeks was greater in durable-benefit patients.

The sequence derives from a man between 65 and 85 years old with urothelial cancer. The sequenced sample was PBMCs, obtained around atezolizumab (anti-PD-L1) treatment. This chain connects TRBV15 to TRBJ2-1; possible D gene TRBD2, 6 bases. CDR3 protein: CATSSPLGGGGYNEQFF. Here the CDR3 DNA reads TGTGCCACCAGCTCCCCACTGGGGGGAGGAGGCTACAATGAGCAGTTCTTC.